The clone carrying this T cell receptor (beta chain) was recorded a few times. Antigen: not known. Each PCR replicate from the sorted subsets contained 200 to 250 ng DNA, which is some 30,000 T cell genomes. Using immunoSEQ multiplex PCR, the repertoire was profiled, and TCRdb retains in-frame clones only, with some absent. The repertoire holds about 2.4 million clones, with 80% to 95% as singletons. This record belongs to a study of shared clonotypes between healthy human individuals. Study-level points and caveats: Only blood samples were collected, and tissue repertoires likely differ. Sequencing depth was expected to affect clonotype sharing among donors.

Donors were healthy HIV-negative adults without recently reported acute infections or vaccinations. This CDR3 has 15 residues. Germline V gene data show CDR1 as SEHNR and CDR2 as FQNEAQ (reference sequence). The ends were cut back, 5 bases at V and 7 bases at J, with 20 bases in the middle. Source material: naive CD4+ T cells from PBMCs. The subset is: CD45RA+ positively selected. This chain joins TRBV7-9 and TRBJ1-1; D perhaps matches TRBD1 (5 bases). The clonotype originates from a young man in good health. Some clones in this sample may be carry-over from other donors' samples. Here the CDR3 reads CASSITRGGTGEAFF. DNA of the CDR3: TGTGCCAGCAGCATCACGAGGGGTGGGACGGGTGAAGCTTTCTTT.